This TCR beta chain was observed in a study of T cell repertoires in cytomegalovirus infection. Overall study: The study used recently identified HLA-C-restricted and well-studied HLA-B-restricted CMV epitopes. TCR beta signatures that were public indicated CMV infection and matching HLA type.

TCRdb used MiXCR to reprocess the reads, holding one entry per CDR3 protein. Of about 890,000 distinct CDR3 sequences listed, approximately 33% were seen once; the top ten hold 13%. The study's findings and limits: Using cumulative public TCR beta family frequency, the authors identified those who carried CMV together with the relevant HLA. CMV-specific TCR beta clonotypes restricted by HLA-C dominated the ex vivo response.

Remarks on this clonotype: Antigen specificity is unknown.

V was clipped by 0 bases and J by 5 bases, with 22 bases between them. The length of the CDR3 is 17 residues. Germline V gene lookup returns CDR1 DFQATT and CDR2 SNEGSKA (reference sequence). This clonotype originated in a human donor in good health (CMV status not recorded). Some clones in this sample may be carry-over from other donors' samples. The chain employs TRBV20-1 and TRBJ2-5; D remains ambiguous. The source material was cultured CD8+ T cells from PBMCs, sampled from culture after CMV antigen stimulation. The CDR3 here is CSARDLGAASRTETQYF. The CDR3 bases are TGCAGTGCTAGAGATCTCGGCGCTGCGAGTCGCACGGAGACCCAGTACTTC.